The clone carrying this T cell receptor (beta chain) was recorded at least ten times. The antigen remains undetermined. TCRdb used MiXCR to reprocess the 5' RACE reads, holding one entry per CDR3 protein. The sample carries around 230,000 distinct CDR3 sequences, 8% to 9% recorded once. The data were taken from a study of CD8 T cells in ankylosing spondylitis. Study-level results: The authors reported significant enrichment of disease-linked clones in matched ankylosing spondylitis synovial fluid.

The germline V gene has CDR1 SGDLS and CDR2 YYNGEE. V shed 3 bases and J shed 0 bases, with 6 bases lying between them. The CDR3 runs to 14 residues. J is TRBJ1-4 and V is TRBV9; D call uncertain. The sequence derives from a female donor with ankylosing spondylitis or in good health (not recorded which). Sequenced material: blood, either unsorted or a sorted T cell fraction (not recorded which). The CDR3 coding sequence is TGTGCCAGCAGCGCCGGAGCAACTAATGAAAAACTGTTTTTT. This translates into CASSAGATNEKLFF.